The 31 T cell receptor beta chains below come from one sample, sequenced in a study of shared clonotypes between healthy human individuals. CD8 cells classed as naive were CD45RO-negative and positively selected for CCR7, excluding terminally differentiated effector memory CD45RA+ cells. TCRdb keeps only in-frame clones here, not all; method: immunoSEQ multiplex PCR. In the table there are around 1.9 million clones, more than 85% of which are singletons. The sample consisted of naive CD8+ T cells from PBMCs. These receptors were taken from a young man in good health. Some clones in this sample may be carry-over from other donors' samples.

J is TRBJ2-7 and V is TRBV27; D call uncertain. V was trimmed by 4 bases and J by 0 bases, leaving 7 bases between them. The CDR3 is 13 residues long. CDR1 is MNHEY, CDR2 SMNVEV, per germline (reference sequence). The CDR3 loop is CASSSIISYEQYF. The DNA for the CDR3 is TGTGCCAGCAGTTCGATAATCTCCTACGAGCAGTACTTC.

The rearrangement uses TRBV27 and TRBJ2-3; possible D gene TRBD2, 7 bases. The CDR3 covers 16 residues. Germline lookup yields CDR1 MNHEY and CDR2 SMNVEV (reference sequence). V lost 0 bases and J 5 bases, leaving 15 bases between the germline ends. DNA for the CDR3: TGTGCCAGCAGTTTATCACCGGGGGCGGGGGTAGATACGCAGTATTTT. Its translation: CASSLSPGAGVDTQYF.

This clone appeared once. The DNA for the CDR3 is TGTGCCAGTAGTATGGTGGCGCCGGGACTAAGCTCCTACGAGCAGTACTTC. It translates to CASSMVAPGLSSYEQYF. The chain is built from TRBV19 and TRBJ2-7, with TRBD2 matching 7 bases. CDR1 is LNHDA, CDR2 SQIVND, per germline (reference sequence). This CDR3 is 17 amino acids long. J lost 0 bases, V lost 3 bases, and 11 bases had no gene match.

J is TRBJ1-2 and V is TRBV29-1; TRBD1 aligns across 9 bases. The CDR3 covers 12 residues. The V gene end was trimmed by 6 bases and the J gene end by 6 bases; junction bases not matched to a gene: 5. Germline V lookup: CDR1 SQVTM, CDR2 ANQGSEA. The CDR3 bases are TGCAGCGTGGACAGGGGAGTGAATGGCTACACCTTC. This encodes CSVDRGVNGYTF. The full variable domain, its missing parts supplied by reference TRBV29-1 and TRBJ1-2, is SAVISQKPSRDICQRGTSLTIQCQVDSQVTMMFWYRQQPGQSLTLIATANQGSEATYESGFVIDKFPISRPNLTFSTLTVSNMSPEDSSIYLCSVDRGVNGYTFGSGTRLTVV.

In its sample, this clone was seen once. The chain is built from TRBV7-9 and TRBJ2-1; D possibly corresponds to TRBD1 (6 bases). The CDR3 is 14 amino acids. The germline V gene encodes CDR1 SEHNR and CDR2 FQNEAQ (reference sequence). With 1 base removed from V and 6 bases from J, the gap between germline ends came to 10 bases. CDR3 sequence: CASSLGEGGNEQFF. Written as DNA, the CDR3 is TGTGCCAGCAGCTTAGGGGAAGGGGGCAATGAGCAGTTCTTC. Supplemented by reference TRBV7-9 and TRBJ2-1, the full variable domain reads DTGVSQNPRHKITKRGQNVTFRCDPISEHNRLYWYRQTLGQGPEFLTYFQNEAQLEKSRLLSDRFSAERPKGSFSTLEIQRTEQGDSAMYLCASSLGEGGNEQFFGPGTRLTVL.

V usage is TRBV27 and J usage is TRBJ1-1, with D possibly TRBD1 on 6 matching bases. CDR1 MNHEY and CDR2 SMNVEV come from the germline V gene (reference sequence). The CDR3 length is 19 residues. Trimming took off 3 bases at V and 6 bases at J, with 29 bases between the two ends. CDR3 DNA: TGTGCCAGCAGTTTTTTGGGACGTTTATTCGGGGGCTTGGGCGCTGAAGCTTTCTTT. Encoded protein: CASSFLGRLFGGLGAEAFF.

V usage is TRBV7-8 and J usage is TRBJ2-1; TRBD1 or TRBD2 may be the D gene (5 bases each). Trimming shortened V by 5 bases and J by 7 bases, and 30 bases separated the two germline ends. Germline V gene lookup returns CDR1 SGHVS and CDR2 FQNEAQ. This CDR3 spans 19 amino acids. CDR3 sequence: CASSPSEGKVTILGNEQFF. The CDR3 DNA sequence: TGTGCCAGCAGCCCGAGCGAGGGGAAGGTGACCATTTTAGGGAATGAGCAGTTCTTC. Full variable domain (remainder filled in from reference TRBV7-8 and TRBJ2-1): GAGVSQSPRYKVAKRGQDVALRCDPISGHVSLFWYQQALGQGPEFLTYFQNEAQLDKSGLPSDRFFAERPEGSVSTLKIQRTQQEDSAVYLCASSPSEGKVTILGNEQFFGPGTRLTVL.

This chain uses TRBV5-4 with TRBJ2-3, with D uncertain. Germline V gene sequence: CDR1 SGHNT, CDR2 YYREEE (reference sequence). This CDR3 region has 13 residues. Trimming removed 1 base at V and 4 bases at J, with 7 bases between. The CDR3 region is CASSLKGPDTQYF. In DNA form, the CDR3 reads TGTGCCAGCAGCTTGAAAGGTCCAGATACGCAGTATTTT.

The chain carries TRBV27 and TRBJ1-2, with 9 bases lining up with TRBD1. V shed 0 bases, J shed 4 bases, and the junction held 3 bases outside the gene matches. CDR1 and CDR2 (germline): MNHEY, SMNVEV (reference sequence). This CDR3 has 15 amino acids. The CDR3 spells CASSLSTGGSYGYTF. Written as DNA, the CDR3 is TGTGCCAGCAGTTTATCGACAGGGGGAAGCTATGGCTACACCTTC.

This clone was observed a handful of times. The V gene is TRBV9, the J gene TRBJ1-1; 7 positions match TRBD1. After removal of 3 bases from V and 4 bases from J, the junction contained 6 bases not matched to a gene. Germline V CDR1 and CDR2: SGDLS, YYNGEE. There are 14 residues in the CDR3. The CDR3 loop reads CASSASGTATEAFF. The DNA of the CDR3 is TGTGCCAGCAGCGCAAGTGGGACAGCCACTGAAGCTTTCTTT.

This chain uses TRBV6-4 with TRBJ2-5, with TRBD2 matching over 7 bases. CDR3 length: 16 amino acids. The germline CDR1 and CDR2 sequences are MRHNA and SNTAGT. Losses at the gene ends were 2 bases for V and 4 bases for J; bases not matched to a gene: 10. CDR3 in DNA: TGTGCCAGCAGTGACACGCGCGGGAGTGAGCGAGAGACCCAGTACTTC. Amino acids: CASSDTRGSERETQYF.

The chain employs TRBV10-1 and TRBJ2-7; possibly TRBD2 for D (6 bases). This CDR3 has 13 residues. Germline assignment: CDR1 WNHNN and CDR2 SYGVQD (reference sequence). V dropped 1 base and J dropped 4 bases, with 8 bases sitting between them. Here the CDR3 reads CASSEWGEYEQYF. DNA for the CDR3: TGCGCCAGCAGTGAGTGGGGGGAGTACGAGCAGTACTTC.

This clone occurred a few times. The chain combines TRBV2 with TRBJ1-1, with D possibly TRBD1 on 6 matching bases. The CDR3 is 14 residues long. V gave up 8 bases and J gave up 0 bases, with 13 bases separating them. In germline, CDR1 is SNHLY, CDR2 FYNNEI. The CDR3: CASSTGMMNTEAFF. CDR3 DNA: TGTGCCAGCTCGACAGGAATGATGAACACTGAAGCTTTCTTT.

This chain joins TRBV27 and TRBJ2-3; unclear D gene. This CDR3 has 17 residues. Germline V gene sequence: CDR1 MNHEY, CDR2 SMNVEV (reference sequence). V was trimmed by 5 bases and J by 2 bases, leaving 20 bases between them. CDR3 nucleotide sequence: TGTGCCAGCAGTCCATCTCGACTGCAGGCTCACACAGATACGCAGTATTTT. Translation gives CASSPSRLQAHTDTQYF.

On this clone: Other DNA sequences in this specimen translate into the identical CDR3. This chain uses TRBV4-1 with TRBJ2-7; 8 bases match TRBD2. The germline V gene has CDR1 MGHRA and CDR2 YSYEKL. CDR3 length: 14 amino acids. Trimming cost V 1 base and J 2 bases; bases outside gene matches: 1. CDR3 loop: CASSQGSGAYEQYF. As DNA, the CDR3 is TGCGCCAGCAGCCAAGGTAGCGGGGCCTACGAGCAGTACTTC.

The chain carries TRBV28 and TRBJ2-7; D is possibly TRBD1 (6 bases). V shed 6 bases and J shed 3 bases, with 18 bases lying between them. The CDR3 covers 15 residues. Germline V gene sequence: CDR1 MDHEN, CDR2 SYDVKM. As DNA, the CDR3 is TGTGCCAGCAGCCCGCGAAGGACAGTGGGCTACGAGCAGTACTTC. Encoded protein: CASSPRRTVGYEQYF.

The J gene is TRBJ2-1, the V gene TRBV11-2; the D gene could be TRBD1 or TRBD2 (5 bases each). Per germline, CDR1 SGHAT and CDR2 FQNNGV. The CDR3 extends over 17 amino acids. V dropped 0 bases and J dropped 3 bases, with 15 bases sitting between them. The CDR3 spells CASSLDQTEGFYNEQFF. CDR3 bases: TGTGCCAGCAGCTTAGACCAGACAGAGGGGTTCTACAATGAGCAGTTCTTC. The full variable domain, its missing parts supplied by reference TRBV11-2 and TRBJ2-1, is EAGVAQSPRYKIIEKRQSVAFWCNPISGHATLYWYQQILGQGPKLLIQFQNNGVVDDSQLPKDRFSAERLKGVDSTLKIQPAKLEDSAVYLCASSLDQTEGFYNEQFFGPGTRLTVL.

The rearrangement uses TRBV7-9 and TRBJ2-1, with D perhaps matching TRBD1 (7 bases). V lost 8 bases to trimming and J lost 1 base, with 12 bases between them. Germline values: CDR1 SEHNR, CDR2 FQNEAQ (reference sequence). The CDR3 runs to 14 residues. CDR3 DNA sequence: TGTGCCAGCGGAGGGGGCATTTCCTACAATGAGCAGTTCTTC. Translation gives CASGGGISYNEQFF.

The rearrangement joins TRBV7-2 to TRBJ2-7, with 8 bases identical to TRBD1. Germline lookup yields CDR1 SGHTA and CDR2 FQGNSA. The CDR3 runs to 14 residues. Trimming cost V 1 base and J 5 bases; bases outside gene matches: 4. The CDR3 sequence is CASSLGQGAHEQYF. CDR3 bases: TGTGCCAGCAGCTTAGGGCAGGGGGCCCACGAGCAGTACTTC.

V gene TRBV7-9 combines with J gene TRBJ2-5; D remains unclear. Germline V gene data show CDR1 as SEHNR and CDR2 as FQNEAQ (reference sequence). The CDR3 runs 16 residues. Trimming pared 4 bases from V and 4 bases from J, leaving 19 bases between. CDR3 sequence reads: CASSSRDTPFGETQYF. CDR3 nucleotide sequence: TGTGCCAGCAGCTCCAGAGACACCCCATTCGGAGAGACCCAGTACTTC.

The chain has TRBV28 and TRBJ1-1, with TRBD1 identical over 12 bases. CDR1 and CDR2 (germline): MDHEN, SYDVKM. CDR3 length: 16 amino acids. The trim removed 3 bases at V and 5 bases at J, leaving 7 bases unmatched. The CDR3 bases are TGTGCCAGCAGTTTTCCGGGACAGGGGGCAGGGACTGAAGCTTTCTTT. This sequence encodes CASSFPGQGAGTEAFF.

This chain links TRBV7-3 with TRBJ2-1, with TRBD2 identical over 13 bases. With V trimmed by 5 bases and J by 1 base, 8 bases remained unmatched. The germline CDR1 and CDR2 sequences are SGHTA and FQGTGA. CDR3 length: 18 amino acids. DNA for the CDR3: TGTGCCAGCAGCCCCGGGTGGACTAGCGGGAGTTCCTACAATGAGCAGTTCTTC. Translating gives CASSPGWTSGSSYNEQFF.

The CDR3 nucleotides are TGTGCCAGCAGCTTAGGACAAGGTGCAACTAATGAAAAACTGTTTTTT. This codes for CASSLGQGATNEKLFF. This chain links TRBV11-2 with TRBJ1-4, with D unresolved. This CDR3 has 16 residues. Germline V gene sequence: CDR1 SGHAT, CDR2 FQNNGV. V shed 1 base and J shed 0 bases, with 9 bases lying between them. The full variable domain, its missing parts supplied by reference TRBV11-2 and TRBJ1-4, is EAGVAQSPRYKIIEKRQSVAFWCNPISGHATLYWYQQILGQGPKLLIQFQNNGVVDDSQLPKDRFSAERLKGVDSTLKIQPAKLEDSAVYLCASSLGQGATNEKLFFGSGTQLSVL.

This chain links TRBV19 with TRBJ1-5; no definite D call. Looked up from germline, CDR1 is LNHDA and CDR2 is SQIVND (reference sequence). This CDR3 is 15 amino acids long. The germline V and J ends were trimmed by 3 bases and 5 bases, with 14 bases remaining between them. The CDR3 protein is CASSMAGWADQPQHF. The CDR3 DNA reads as TGTGCCAGTAGTATGGCAGGTTGGGCAGATCAGCCCCAGCATTTT.

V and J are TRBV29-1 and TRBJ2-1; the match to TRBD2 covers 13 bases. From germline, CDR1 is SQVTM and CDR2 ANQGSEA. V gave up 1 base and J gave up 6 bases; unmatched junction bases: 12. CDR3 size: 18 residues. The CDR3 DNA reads TGCAGCGTTGAAGGAGGGCAGATACTAGCGGGAGGGGGCAATGAGCAGTTCTTC. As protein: CSVEGGQILAGGGNEQFF.

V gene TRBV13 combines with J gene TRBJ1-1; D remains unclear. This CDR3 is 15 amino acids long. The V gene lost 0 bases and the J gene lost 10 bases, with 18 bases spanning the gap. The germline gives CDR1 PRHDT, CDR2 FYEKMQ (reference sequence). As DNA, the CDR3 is TGTGCCAGCAGCTTAGGCCGGTCACGGTTGGTGCGAGCTTTCTTT. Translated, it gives CASSLGRSRLVRAFF.

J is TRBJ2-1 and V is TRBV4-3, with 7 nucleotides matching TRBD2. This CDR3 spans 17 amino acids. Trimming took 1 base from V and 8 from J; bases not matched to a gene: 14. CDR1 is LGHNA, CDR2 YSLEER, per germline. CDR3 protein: CASSQGLGREFPHEQFF. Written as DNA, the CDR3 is TGCGCCAGCAGCCAAGGTCTAGGGCGGGAGTTCCCCCATGAGCAGTTCTTC.

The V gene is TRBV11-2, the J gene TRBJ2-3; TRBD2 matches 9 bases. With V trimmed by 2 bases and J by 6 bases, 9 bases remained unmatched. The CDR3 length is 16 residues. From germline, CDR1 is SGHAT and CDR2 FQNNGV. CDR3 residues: CASSLYVREGPDTQYF. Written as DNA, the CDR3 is TGTGCCAGCAGCTTATATGTGCGGGAGGGCCCGGATACGCAGTATTTT.

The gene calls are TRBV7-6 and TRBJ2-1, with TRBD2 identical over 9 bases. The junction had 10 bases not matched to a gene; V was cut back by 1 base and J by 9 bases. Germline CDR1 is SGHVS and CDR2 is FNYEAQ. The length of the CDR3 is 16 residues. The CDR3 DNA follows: TGTGCCAGCAGCTTAGGACTAGCGGACCCAGGGGGTGAGCAGTTCTTC. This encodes CASSLGLADPGGEQFF.

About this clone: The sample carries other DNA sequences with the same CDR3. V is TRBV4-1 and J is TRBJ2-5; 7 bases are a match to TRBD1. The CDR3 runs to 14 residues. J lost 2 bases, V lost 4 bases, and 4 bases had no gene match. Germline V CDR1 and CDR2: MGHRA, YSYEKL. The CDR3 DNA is TGCGCCAGCAGCCCTGACAGGGCTCAAGAGACCCAGTACTTC. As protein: CASSPDRAQETQYF.

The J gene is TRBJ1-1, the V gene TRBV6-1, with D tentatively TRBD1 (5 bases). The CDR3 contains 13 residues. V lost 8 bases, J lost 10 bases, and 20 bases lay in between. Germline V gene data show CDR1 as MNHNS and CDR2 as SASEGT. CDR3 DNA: TGTGCCAGCGGGGCACGTGGGCTGCTCTCAGCTTTCTTT. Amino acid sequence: CASGARGLLSAFF.